Presented here are 23 T cell receptor beta chains from one specimen sequenced in a study of a mutant IDH1 vaccine in newly diagnosed glioma. The antigens of these receptors remain unknown. Only in-frame clones appear in the TCRdb table, and some are missing; sequencing was by immunoSEQ multiplex PCR. The sample includes 25,000 to 40,000 clones, around 78% of them seen just once. Documented time point: week 11, during vaccination. In every dose of vaccine, 300 ug of mutant IDH1 20-mer peptide was given alongside topical imiquimod. The source material was PBMCs, sampled from a glioma patient whose treatment included an IDH1 peptide vaccine. These TCRs come from a man under 40 with glioma.

The J gene is TRBJ2-2, the V gene TRBV9; D is unresolved. The ends were cut back, 2 bases at V and 0 bases at J, with 8 bases in the middle. Germline V gives CDR1 SGDLS, CDR2 YYNGEE. The CDR3 has 15 residues. CDR3 loop: CASSVGFANTGELFF. The CDR3, as DNA: TGTGCCAGCAGCGTCGGCTTCGCGAACACCGGGGAGCTGTTTTTT. Drawing the rest from reference TRBV9 and TRBJ2-2, the complete variable domain is DSGVTQTPKHLITATGQRVTLRCSPRSGDLSVYWYQQSLDQGLQFLIQYYNGEERAKGNILERFSAQQFPDLHSELNLSSLELGDSALYFCASSVGFANTGELFFGEGSRLTVL.

This chain joins TRBV30 and TRBJ1-4, with unresolved D. CDR1 is GTSNPN, CDR2 SVGIG, per germline (reference sequence). This CDR3 has 14 amino acids. V was trimmed by 0 bases and J by 5 bases, leaving 10 bases between them. Written as DNA, the CDR3 is TGTGCCTGGAGTGTTGAAACGGCAAATGAAAAACTGTTTTTT. Translating gives CAWSVETANEKLFF. Supplemented by reference TRBV30 and TRBJ1-4, the full variable domain reads SQTIHQWPATLVQPVGSPLSLECTVEGTSNPNLYWYRQAAGRGLQLLFYSVGIGQISSEVPQNLSASRPQDRQFILSSKKLLLSDSGFYLCAWSVETANEKLFFGSGTQLSVL.

The chain is built from TRBV27 and TRBJ2-5; D possibly uses TRBD1 or TRBD2 (5 bases each). Germline CDR1 and CDR2: MNHEY and SMNVEV (reference sequence). Trimming took 1 base from V and 4 from J, leaving 10 bases between them. The CDR3 loop spans 14 amino acids. The DNA of the CDR3 is TGTGCCAGCAGTTTATTGGTGGGGGTAGAGACCCAGTACTTC. The encoded protein is CASSLLVGVETQYF.

The J gene is TRBJ2-3, the V gene TRBV30; 7 nucleotides line up with TRBD2. Germline-derived CDR1 and CDR2 are GTSNPN and SVGIG (reference sequence). CDR3 length: 13 amino acids. V lost 1 base and J lost 4; bases outside the gene matches: 2. The CDR3 spells CAWSETSPDTQYF. The CDR3 nucleotides read TGTGCCTGGAGTGAGACTAGCCCAGATACGCAGTATTTT.

This chain links TRBV30 with TRBJ2-5; a possible D gene is TRBD2 (6 bases). Between the trimmed V and J ends, which lost 3 bases and 2 bases, there was a span of 10 bases. The germline CDR1 and CDR2 sequences are GTSNPN and SVGIG (reference sequence). The CDR3 loop spans 13 amino acids. The DNA of the CDR3 is TGTGCCTGGAGGGCGGGGATTCAAGAGACCCAGTACTTC. It translates to CAWRAGIQETQYF.

The chain couples TRBV5-1 to TRBJ1-2, with D possibly being TRBD1 (5 bases). The germline CDR1 and CDR2 sequences are SGHRS and YFSETQ. The V and J ends lost 0 bases and 5 bases respectively, with 11 bases between them. CDR3 length equals 14 residues. The CDR3 is CASSLEGQGYGYTF. The CDR3 DNA sequence: TGCGCCAGCAGCTTGGAGGGCCAGGGATATGGCTACACCTTC.

V is TRBV11-2 and J is TRBJ2-1; either TRBD1 or TRBD2 may supply D (6 bases each). V lost 5 bases to trimming and J lost 9 bases, with 17 bases between them. The germline V gene encodes CDR1 SGHAT and CDR2 FQNNGV. The length of the CDR3 is 14 residues. This CDR3 is CASSPGVGGGEQFF. The CDR3 DNA reads as TGTGCCAGCAGCCCAGGTGTGGGGGGCGGTGAGCAGTTCTTC.

The chain links TRBV6-6 to TRBJ2-7; D unresolved. There are 12 residues in the CDR3. Per germline, CDR1 MNHNY and CDR2 SVGAGI (reference sequence). V was shortened by 5 bases and J by 3 bases, with 8 bases between the two germline ends. The CDR3 nucleotides read TGTGCCAGCAGTAGGACCATCTACGAGCAGTACTTC. It is translated as CASSRTIYEQYF.

This chain joins TRBV7-2 and TRBJ1-1; D perhaps matches TRBD1 (6 bases). CDR3 length equals 14 residues. V dropped 3 bases and J dropped 4 bases, with 12 bases sitting between them. Per the germline V gene, CDR1 is SGHTA and CDR2 is FQGNSA. The CDR3 nucleotides read TGTGCCAGCAGCTTGGGGGGGCTGGGCACTGAAGCTTTCTTT. Its protein is CASSLGGLGTEAFF.

The V call is TRBV10-3, the J call TRBJ1-4, with D hard to call. Germline V gives CDR1 ENHRY, CDR2 SYGVKD. V was pared by 2 bases and J by 6 bases, with 4 bases between. The CDR3 runs 12 residues. The CDR3 bases are TGTGCCATCAGTGAGCGGGATGAAAAACTGTTTTTT. Its translation is CAISERDEKLFF.

The chain recombines TRBV5-1 with TRBJ1-6, with 7 bases lining up with TRBD1. V gave up 0 bases and J gave up 7 bases; unmatched junction bases: 10. Germline V CDR1 and CDR2: SGHRS, YFSETQ. The CDR3 covers 17 residues. The CDR3 here is CASSLDRGGVRNSPLHF. CDR3 DNA: TGCGCCAGCAGCTTGGACAGGGGAGGGGTTCGAAATTCACCCCTCCACTTT.

This chain links TRBV11-2 with TRBJ2-1; D remains ambiguous. V was pared by 1 base and J by 7 bases, with 5 bases between. CDR1 and CDR2 (germline): SGHAT, FQNNGV. The CDR3 runs to 12 residues. The CDR3 protein is CASSLGLNEQFF. The CDR3 bases are TGTGCCAGCAGCTTAGGGTTGAATGAGCAGTTCTTC.

The chain combines TRBV27 with TRBJ2-1, with D possibly TRBD1 on 5 matching bases. The CDR3 runs 15 residues. Germline V gives CDR1 MNHEY, CDR2 SMNVEV (reference sequence). Trimming pared 2 bases from V and 4 bases from J, leaving 12 bases between. The CDR3 DNA is TGTGCCAGCAGTTTAGGCCAGGGTTTTTACAATGAGCAGTTCTTC. This translates into CASSLGQGFYNEQFF.

The chain uses TRBV29-1 and TRBJ2-7; no reliable D call. V gave up 6 bases and J gave up 3 bases, with 9 bases separating them. This CDR3 region has 11 residues. The germline gives CDR1 SQVTM, CDR2 ANQGSEA. CDR3 bases: TGCAGCGTGGGCGATGGCTACGAGCAGTACTTC. It specifies CSVGDGYEQYF.

The chain links TRBV6-1 to TRBJ1-3, with D tentatively TRBD1 (5 bases). CDR3 length: 15 residues. With 8 bases removed from V and 4 bases from J, the gap between germline ends came to 18 bases. CDR1 and CDR2 from the germline V gene are MNHNS and SASEGT. The CDR3 region has the DNA TGTGCCAGCTACACCCTCGGGGCGCGGGGAAACACCATATATTTT. Protein sequence: CASYTLGARGNTIYF.

The chain couples TRBV6-5 to TRBJ1-6, with 7 nucleotides matching TRBD1. V shed 5 bases and J 9 bases; nucleotides not matched to a gene: 10. This CDR3 has 15 residues. The germline V gene has CDR1 MNHEY and CDR2 SVGAGI. The CDR3 loop reads CASSLQGYRSSPLHF. CDR3 sequence (DNA): TGTGCCAGCAGTCTACAGGGGTACCGTAGTTCACCCCTCCACTTT.

CDR3 sequence: CASRTLAGVTYNEQFF. CDR3 nucleotides: TGTGCCAGCAGAACTTTAGCGGGAGTGACCTACAATGAGCAGTTCTTC. The chain uses TRBV28 and TRBJ2-1; 9 positions agree with TRBD2. Looked up from germline, CDR1 is MDHEN and CDR2 is SYDVKM. After removal of 6 bases from V and 2 bases from J, the junction contained 8 bases not matched to a gene. This CDR3 is built from 16 residues.

V and J are TRBV6-6 and TRBJ2-7, with 10 bases fitting TRBD2. Looked up from germline, CDR1 is MNHNY and CDR2 is SVGAGI (reference sequence). V gave up 0 bases and J gave up 7 bases; unmatched junction bases: 6. The CDR3 totals 15 residues. The DNA of the CDR3 is TGTGCCAGCAGTTACTCTTTAGCGGGAGGAGGGGAGCAGTACTTC. This sequence encodes CASSYSLAGGGEQYF.

CDR3 amino acids: CATLRTSGRRDEQFF. As DNA, the CDR3 is TGTGCCACCTTACGGACTAGCGGGAGACGCGATGAGCAGTTCTTC. This chain uses TRBV7-9 with TRBJ2-1; 13 bases agree with TRBD2. V shed 10 bases, J shed 8 bases, and the junction held 11 bases outside the gene matches. This CDR3 comprises 15 residues. In germline, CDR1 is SEHNR, CDR2 FQNEAQ (reference sequence).

This rearrangement joins TRBV5-1 to TRBJ2-5, with TRBD1 matching over 8 bases. The junction had 10 bases not matched to a gene; V was cut back by 1 base and J by 5 bases. Per the germline V gene, CDR1 is SGHRS and CDR2 is YFSETQ. There are 16 residues in the CDR3. The CDR3 reads CASSLTGQGKRETQYF. CDR3 coding DNA: TGCGCCAGCAGCTTGACCGGACAGGGCAAACGGGAGACCCAGTACTTC.

The V call is TRBV30, the J call TRBJ2-5; D remains ambiguous. This CDR3 is built from 12 residues. Trimming removed 0 bases at V and 4 bases at J, with 6 bases between. From germline, CDR1 is GTSNPN and CDR2 SVGIG (reference sequence). As DNA, the CDR3 is TGTGCCTGGAGTGTACGTCCAGAGACCCAGTACTTC. Residues: CAWSVRPETQYF.

The CDR3 loop is CASRVAGASLDTQYF. In DNA, the CDR3 is TGCGCCAGCAGGGTAGCGGGAGCTTCACTGGATACGCAGTATTTT. The chain employs TRBV5-1 and TRBJ2-3; 9 positions match TRBD2. Germline CDR1 SGHRS, CDR2 YFSETQ. The CDR3 length is 15 residues. The V segment lost 5 bases and the J segment 6 bases; nucleotides outside the gene matches: 10.

The V gene is TRBV11-1, the J gene TRBJ2-2, with 9 bases identical to TRBD1. In germline, CDR1 is SGHAT, CDR2 FQDESV (reference sequence). This CDR3 region has 14 residues. V lost 5 bases and J lost 5; bases outside the gene matches: 3. CDR3 in DNA: TGTGCCAGCAGCCGCGGACAGGGGACCGGGGAGCTGTTTTTT. Its translation is CASSRGQGTGELFF.